Shown below are 29 T cell receptor beta chains from a single sample sequenced in a study of T cell responses to AZD1222 COVID-19 vaccine. The assay was immunoSEQ multiplex PCR, and TCRdb's table has in-frame clones only and misses some. Among 100,000 to 150,000 clones listed, 70% to 90% were seen once. Sample: peripheral blood, taken on day 0 of AZD1222 vaccination. These TCRs come from an adult in good health.

The chain employs TRBV2 and TRBJ2-7; possible D gene TRBD2, 6 bases. CDR3 length: 15 amino acids. The germline V and J ends were trimmed by 5 bases and 2 bases, with 16 bases remaining between them. Germline V CDR1 and CDR2: SNHLY, FYNNEI. For the CDR3, the DNA is TGTGCCAGCAGTCAGCGGGTCGGCTTCACCTACGAGCAGTACTTC. Translated: CASSQRVGFTYEQYF.

This chain connects TRBV18 to TRBJ2-7; the D call may be TRBD1 or TRBD2 (6 bases each). The CDR3 has 15 residues. Germline CDR1 and CDR2: KGHSH and LQKENI. Trimming stripped 4 bases from V and 6 bases from J, with 19 bases between. The CDR3 is CASSLAGTQGLEQYF. Written as DNA, the CDR3 is TGTGCCAGCTCACTGGCCGGGACACAGGGACTCGAGCAGTACTTC.

The J gene is TRBJ2-7, the V gene TRBV5-4; 10 nucleotides align to TRBD1. The CDR3 has 14 residues. Germline lookup yields CDR1 SGHNT and CDR2 YYREEE (reference sequence). V shed 3 bases and J 6 bases; nucleotides not matched to a gene: 6. The CDR3: CASSWDRGLSEQYF. The DNA of the CDR3 is TGTGCCAGCAGCTGGGACAGGGGTCTCTCCGAGCAGTACTTC.

The V and J genes are TRBV7-3 and TRBJ2-3, with D perhaps TRBD2 (6 bases). Germline CDR1 and CDR2: SGHTA and FQGTGA. Between the trimmed V and J ends, which lost 8 bases and 3 bases, there was a span of 15 bases. The CDR3 sequence is 14 residues long. CDR3 protein: CASSREPLTDTQYF. CDR3 sequence (DNA): TGTGCCAGCTCCCGGGAGCCCTTGACAGATACGCAGTATTTT.

This rearrangement joins TRBV5-1 to TRBJ2-7, with 10 nucleotides matching TRBD2. The length of the CDR3 is 18 residues. The germline CDR1 and CDR2 sequences are SGHRS and YFSETQ. Unmatched junction bases numbered 9, after V lost 0 bases and J lost 0 bases. The CDR3 DNA follows: TGCGCCAGCAGCTTGGTCGCAGCGGGAGGGCCCAGCTCCTACGAGCAGTACTTC. Amino acids: CASSLVAAGGPSSYEQYF.

The rearrangement links TRBV15 to TRBJ1-2; tentative D call: TRBD1 (5 bases). Germline V gene data show CDR1 as LNHNV and CDR2 as YYDKDF (reference sequence). The V and J ends lost 0 bases and 4 bases respectively, with 15 bases between them. CDR3 length: 16 residues. The CDR3 bases are TGTGCCACCAGCAGAGATAAGGCAGGGAGTAGCTATGGCTACACCTTC. The encoded protein is CATSRDKAGSSYGYTF.

The genes are TRBV10-3 and TRBJ1-2; 7 nucleotides align to TRBD1. The V segment lost 2 bases and the J segment 2 bases; nucleotides outside the gene matches: 2. This CDR3 is built from 14 residues. Germline values: CDR1 ENHRY, CDR2 SYGVKD. The CDR3 reads CAISEGQANYGYTF. The CDR3 DNA follows: TGTGCCATCAGTGAGGGACAGGCGAACTATGGCTACACCTTC.

The chain joins TRBV24-1 to TRBJ1-3; 8 bases fit TRBD1. Germline V gene lookup returns CDR1 KGHDR and CDR2 SFDVKD. The CDR3 runs to 16 residues. With V trimmed by 3 bases and J by 2 bases, 5 bases remained unmatched. CDR3 sequence: CATSDPGQGPGNTIYF. CDR3 nucleotides: TGTGCCACCAGTGATCCCGGACAGGGCCCTGGAAACACCATATATTTT.

V and J are TRBV7-9 and TRBJ2-5; D unclear. This CDR3 contains 13 residues. Germline V gene lookup returns CDR1 SEHNR and CDR2 FQNEAQ (reference sequence). The ends were cut back, 4 bases at V and 2 bases at J, with 8 bases in the middle. CDR3 sequence (DNA): TGTGCCAGCAGCTCCTCAGTTCAAGAGACCCAGTACTTC. It yields the protein CASSSSVQETQYF.

This clone has only one observation. J is TRBJ1-3 and V is TRBV7-2; 8 nucleotides align to TRBD1. V dropped 3 bases and J dropped 10; count of bases not matched to a gene: 2. CDR3 length: 12 residues. Germline CDR1 is SGHTA and CDR2 is FQGNSA. CDR3 amino acids: CASSLRQGTIYF. In nucleotides, the CDR3 is TGTGCCAGCAGCTTGAGACAGGGGACCATATATTTT. The variable domain in full, with the rest retrieved from reference TRBV7-2 and TRBJ1-3, is GAGVSQSPSNKVTEKGKDVELRCDPISGHTALYWYRQSLGQGLEFLIYFQGNSAPDKSGLPSDRFSAERTGGSVSTLTIQRTQQEDSAVYLCASSLRQGTIYFGEGSWLTVV.

The gene calls are TRBV9 and TRBJ1-1; possible D gene TRBD1, 5 bases. The CDR3 totals 15 residues. Germline V gives CDR1 SGDLS, CDR2 YYNGEE. With 0 bases removed from V and 5 bases from J, the gap between germline ends came to 14 bases. CDR3 in DNA: TGTGCCAGCAGCGTAGGCCCACTTCCAGGGACTGAAGCTTTCTTT. Translating it yields CASSVGPLPGTEAFF. Full variable domain (remainder filled in from reference TRBV9 and TRBJ1-1): DSGVTQTPKHLITATGQRVTLRCSPRSGDLSVYWYQQSLDQGLQFLIQYYNGEERAKGNILERFSAQQFPDLHSELNLSSLELGDSALYFCASSVGPLPGTEAFFGQGTRLTVV.

The gene calls are TRBV9 and TRBJ2-5; 11 bases agree with TRBD2. The CDR3 loop spans 15 amino acids. V shed 4 bases, J shed 4 bases, and the junction held 6 bases outside the gene matches. Germline lookup yields CDR1 SGDLS and CDR2 YYNGEE. CDR3 sequence reads: CASSPDGLAGETQYF. The CDR3 nucleotides are TGTGCCAGCAGCCCAGATGGACTAGCGGGAGAGACCCAGTACTTC. Supplemented by reference TRBV9 and TRBJ2-5, the full variable domain reads DSGVTQTPKHLITATGQRVTLRCSPRSGDLSVYWYQQSLDQGLQFLIQYYNGEERAKGNILERFSAQQFPDLHSELNLSSLELGDSALYFCASSPDGLAGETQYFGPGTRLLVL.

V usage is TRBV19 and J usage is TRBJ1-5; maybe TRBD1 (5 bases). Per the germline V gene, CDR1 is LNHDA and CDR2 is SQIVND (reference sequence). The CDR3 extends over 13 amino acids. The V gene lost 6 bases and the J gene lost 7 bases, with 13 bases spanning the gap. CDR3 residues: CASSQGRKQPQHF. CDR3 bases: TGTGCCAGTAGCCAGGGACGAAAGCAGCCCCAGCATTTT.

There are a few counts of this clone. The genes are TRBV6-2 or TRBV6-3 and TRBJ2-7, with a weak D call TRBD1 (5 bases). The CDR3 is made up of 15 amino acids. The ends were cut back, 3 bases at V and 7 bases at J, with 19 bases in the middle. Germline CDR1 is MNHEY and CDR2 is SVGEGT. The DNA for the CDR3 is TGTGCCAGCAGTTATCAGGGCAGCCTATTACGAGAGCAGTACTTC. Translation gives CASSYQGSLLREQYF.

This chain joins TRBV19 and TRBJ2-3; no firm D call. The CDR3 runs 14 residues. Germline V gene lookup returns CDR1 LNHDA and CDR2 SQIVND (reference sequence). V shed 5 bases and J shed 2 bases, with 11 bases lying between them. The CDR3 is CASSESRYTDTQYF. DNA for the CDR3: TGTGCCAGTAGTGAATCTAGATACACAGATACGCAGTATTTT. Together with reference TRBV19 and TRBJ2-3, the CDR3 gives the full variable domain: DGGITQSPKYLFRKEGQNVTLSCEQNLNHDAMYWYRQDPGQGLRLIYYSQIVNDFQKGDIAEGYSVSREKKESFPLTVTSAQKNPTAFYLCASSESRYTDTQYFGPGTRLTVL.

CDR3: CASSDLGTLFSYNSPLHF. The CDR3 DNA reads as TGTGCCAGCAGTGATCTAGGGACACTTTTCTCCTATAATTCACCCCTCCACTTT. V gene TRBV2 combines with J gene TRBJ1-6, with D possibly matching TRBD1 (6 bases). Trimming removed 3 bases from V and 0 bases from J, with 15 bases in between. Germline CDR1 SNHLY, CDR2 FYNNEI. This CDR3 has 18 residues.

The chain links TRBV18 to TRBJ1-3, with D hard to call. The CDR3 length is 16 residues. Germline values: CDR1 KGHSH, CDR2 LQKENI. The V gene lost 2 bases and the J gene lost 0 bases, with 11 bases spanning the gap. CDR3 sequence (DNA): TGTGCCAGCTCACCATCAATTGAGGCCTCTGGAAACACCATATATTTT. This encodes CASSPSIEASGNTIYF.

J is TRBJ1-2 and V is TRBV6-5, with D perhaps TRBD1 (5 bases). Germline CDR1 MNHEY, CDR2 SVGAGI. V was shortened by 7 bases and J by 6 bases, with 18 bases between the two germline ends. This CDR3 has 14 amino acids. CDR3 region: CASISTGPGDGYTF. Here the CDR3 DNA reads TGTGCCAGCATCTCTACCGGGCCGGGGGATGGCTACACCTTC.

The J gene is TRBJ2-1, the V gene TRBV28; no definite D call. Looked up from germline, CDR1 is MDHEN and CDR2 is SYDVKM. V was clipped by 0 bases and J by 7 bases, with 13 bases between them. The CDR3 covers 15 residues. Written as DNA, the CDR3 is TGTGCCAGCAGTTTATGGGCTCCCCCCAATAATGAGCAGTTCTTC. Its protein is CASSLWAPPNNEQFF.

The chain carries TRBV30 and TRBJ2-6, with 9 positions matching TRBD1. In germline, CDR1 is GTSNPN, CDR2 SVGIG (reference sequence). V shed 3 bases and J 0 bases; nucleotides not matched to a gene: 9. The CDR3 is 18 amino acids. The CDR3 DNA reads as TGTGCCTGGAGCCCCCGGACAGGGGCCCGCTCTGGGGCCAACGTCCTGACTTTC. Translated: CAWSPRTGARSGANVLTF.

The J gene is TRBJ1-4, the V gene TRBV15; D possibly corresponds to TRBD1 (6 bases). V lost 10 bases to trimming and J lost 8 bases, with 17 bases between them. The germline gives CDR1 LNHNV, CDR2 YYDKDF (reference sequence). The CDR3 runs 13 residues. This chain's CDR3 is CAISEGQKEKLFF. The CDR3 bases are TGTGCCATCTCGGAAGGACAGAAGGAAAAACTGTTTTTT. Based on the CDR3 plus reference TRBV15 and TRBJ1-4, the full variable domain is DAMVIQNPRYQVTQFGKPVTLSCSQTLNHNVMYWYQQKSSQAPKLLFHYYDKDFNNEADTPDNFQSRRPNTSFCFLDIRSPGLGDTAMYLCAISEGQKEKLFFGSGTQLSVL.

The genes are TRBV12-3 or TRBV12-4 and TRBJ1-1; D not certain. Trimming stripped 4 bases from V and 7 bases from J, with 10 bases between. This CDR3 is 12 amino acids long. The CDR3 is CASSYSASEAFF. CDR3 in DNA: TGTGCCAGCAGTTACTCCGCGAGTGAAGCTTTCTTT.

The chain combines TRBV28 with TRBJ2-1, with D possibly TRBD2 on 5 matching bases. The CDR3 is 15 amino acids. CDR1 is MDHEN and CDR2 is SYDVKM in the germline V gene. Between the trimmed V and J ends, which lost 3 bases and 8 bases, there was a span of 17 bases. CDR3 sequence: CASSFMRAGRDEQFF. CDR3 DNA: TGTGCCAGCAGTTTTATGCGGGCCGGGCGGGATGAGCAGTTCTTC.

This chain links TRBV12-3 or TRBV12-4 with TRBJ2-7, with D hard to call. The CDR3 spans 13 residues. V dropped 3 bases and J dropped 3 bases, with 9 bases sitting between them. The CDR3 DNA reads as TGTGCCAGCAGTTTGAACACACGCTACGAGCAGTACTTC. As protein: CASSLNTRYEQYF.

The chain recombines TRBV10-3 with TRBJ2-1, with TRBD2 matching 11 bases. The CDR3 loop spans 15 amino acids. The germline gives CDR1 ENHRY, CDR2 SYGVKD. V shed 3 bases and J 4 bases; nucleotides not matched to a gene: 2. CDR3 DNA: TGTGCCATCAGTGACCCTAGCGGGGGGTACAATGAGCAGTTCTTC. Its translation is CAISDPSGGYNEQFF.

The rearrangement links TRBV15 to TRBJ1-2, with D maybe TRBD1 (6 bases). The V gene's germline CDR1 is LNHNV and CDR2 YYDKDF (reference sequence). The CDR3 has 14 residues. V lost 3 bases to trimming and J lost 4 bases, with 12 bases between them. The DNA for the CDR3 is TGTGCCACCAGCAGCTTAGGGGGTACCTATGGCTACACCTTC. It is translated as CATSSLGGTYGYTF.

This clone was recorded at least ten times. The V call is TRBV12-3 or TRBV12-4, the J call TRBJ1-1, with D perhaps matching TRBD1 (5 bases). V gave up 3 bases and J gave up 2 bases, with 7 bases separating them. The CDR3 extends over 13 amino acids. CDR3: CASSFGGNTEAFF. The DNA of the CDR3 is TGTGCCAGCAGTTTTGGGGGTAACACTGAAGCTTTCTTT.

This chain joins TRBV6-5 and TRBJ2-7; maybe TRBD1 (7 bases). V lost 9 bases to trimming and J lost 4 bases, with 16 bases between them. CDR3 length: 13 residues. The germline CDR1 and CDR2 sequences are MNHEY and SVGAGI. This CDR3 reads CASYGRGEYEQYF. The CDR3 DNA follows: TGTGCCAGTTACGGCAGGGGGGAGTACGAGCAGTACTTC.

The V and J genes are TRBV18 and TRBJ1-4; TRBD1 aligns across 8 bases. V lost 4 bases to trimming and J lost 0 bases; unmatched junction nucleotides: 10. The CDR3 sequence is 18 residues long. The V gene's germline CDR1 is KGHSH and CDR2 LQKENI. CDR3 coding DNA: TGTGCCAGCTCACTAGGGAGCCCGACAGGGGCAACTAATGAAAAACTGTTTTTT. Its translation is CASSLGSPTGATNEKLFF.